One T cell receptor (beta chain) is described in this entry. Study processing details: Using reference gene primer amplification, nucleated cell counts were estimated. The data were produced by immunoSEQ multiplex PCR, yet TCRdb's version contains in-frame clones alone and is incomplete. V, J and clone size are those of that table, while D and trimming were read from the DNA. Among fewer than 150,000 clones listed, about 88% were seen once. Germline V gives CDR1 SGHAT, CDR2 FQNNGV. The CDR3 has 15 residues. The V end was cut by 1 base, the J end by 2 bases, with 10 bases between. This specimen belongs to a study of blood T cell repertoires in COVID-19. Overall study: Acute and convalescent COVID-19 samples came from the United States, Italy and Spain. Sample material is recorded as cDNA or gDNA derived from T cells, B-cell-depleted T cells, or PBMCs.

The chain couples TRBV11-2 to TRBJ2-3; possible D gene TRBD1, 5 bases. This clonotype was sampled from a man aged 50 to 59 with active or convalescent COVID-19. Specimen: peripheral blood. DNA for the CDR3: TGTGCCAGCAGCTTAGTACAGGTGAACACAGATACGCAGTATTTT. This encodes CASSLVQVNTDTQYF. The full variable domain, its missing parts supplied by reference TRBV11-2 and TRBJ2-3, is EAGVAQSPRYKIIEKRQSVAFWCNPISGHATLYWYQQILGQGPKLLIQFQNNGVVDDSQLPKDRFSAERLKGVDSTLKIQPAKLEDSAVYLCASSLVQVNTDTQYFGPGTRLTVL.